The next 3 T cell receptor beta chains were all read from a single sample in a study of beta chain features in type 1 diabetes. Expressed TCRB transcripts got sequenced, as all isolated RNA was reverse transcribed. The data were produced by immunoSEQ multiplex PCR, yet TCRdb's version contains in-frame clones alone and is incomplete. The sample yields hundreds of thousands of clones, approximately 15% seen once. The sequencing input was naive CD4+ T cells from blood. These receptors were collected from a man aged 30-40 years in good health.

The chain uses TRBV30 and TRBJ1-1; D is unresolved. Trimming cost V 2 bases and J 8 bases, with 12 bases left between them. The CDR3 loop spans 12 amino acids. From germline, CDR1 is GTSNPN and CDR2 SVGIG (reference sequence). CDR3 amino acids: CAWSIEAQEAFF. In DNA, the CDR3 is TGTGCCTGGAGTATCGAGGCTCAAGAAGCTTTCTTT.

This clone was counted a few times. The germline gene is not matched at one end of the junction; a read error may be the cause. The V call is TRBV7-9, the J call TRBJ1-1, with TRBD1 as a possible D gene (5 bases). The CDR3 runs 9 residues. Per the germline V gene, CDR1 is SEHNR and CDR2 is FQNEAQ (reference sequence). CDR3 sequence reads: CASSSGTNF. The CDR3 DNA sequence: TGTGCCAGCAGCTCCGGGACCAATTTT.

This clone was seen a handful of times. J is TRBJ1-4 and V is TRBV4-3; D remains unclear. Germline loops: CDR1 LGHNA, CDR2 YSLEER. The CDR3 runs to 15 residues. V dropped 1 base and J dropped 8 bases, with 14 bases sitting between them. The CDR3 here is CASSQGGSWEEKLFF. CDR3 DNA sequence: TGCGCCAGCAGCCAAGGAGGATCCTGGGAAGAAAAACTGTTTTTT.